The sequence of this T cell receptor (beta chain) was determined in a study of T cell clusters in autoimmune cytopenias. Whole-study findings and limits: Functional roles of the in silico T cell clusters still await experimental validation.

Frequency places this clonotype as medium-sized. The antigen remains unidentified. Roughly 38,000 genome equivalents of blood DNA were amplified for TRB. TRB was amplified by touch-down multiplex PCR, primer pools A and B combined. TCRdb re-called the multiplex PCR reads and catalogs CDR3 proteins one per entry, DNA excluded. The sample table sets out about 6,300 distinct CDR3 sequences. The CDR3 runs 14 residues. Per germline, CDR1 LNHNV and CDR2 YYDKDF (reference sequence). This same sample was also taken into another study, of T cell repertoires in aging, cancer and after chemotherapy.

This chain links TRBV15 with TRBJ2-1; the D gene TCRdb calls, TRBD1, cannot be checked with no DNA. The sample taken for sequencing was peripheral blood. This receptor was obtained from a human donor in good health. This CDR3 reads CATSRTGEYNEQFF.